The clone carrying this T cell receptor beta chain was seen just once. The antigen is unknown. The sample comes from a study of T cell responses to AZD1222 COVID-19 vaccine. The overall study: The study pooled second doses at about 4 or about 12 weeks. General study results and limits: Vaccine-associated CD4 TCRs spanned spike, dominant at 160-218 and 743-854.

The repertoire was sequenced with immunoSEQ multiplex PCR; TCRdb's copy has only in-frame clones and lacks some. This table holds some 120,000 clones, over 85% found once. Germline loops: CDR1 SGHNT, CDR2 YYREEE (reference sequence). The CDR3 runs to 13 residues. V lost 4 bases, J lost 5 bases, and 12 bases lay in between. The rearrangement joins TRBV5-4 to TRBJ1-2; D is unresolved. The receptor comes from an adult in good health. This specimen consisted of peripheral blood, obtained on day 0 of AZD1222 vaccination. CDR3 nucleotides: TGTGCCAGCAGCCTGGCGGCGGTTTATGGCTACACCTTC. Translating gives CASSLAAVYGYTF.